This passage covers 14 T cell receptor beta chains from one sample sequenced in a study of blood T cells in healthy people across ages. A second PCR of roughly 7 to 11 cycles used a sample-barcoded 5' primer and a J-beta primer mix. A single record per CDR3 protein comes from TCRdb applying MiXCR to the 5' RACE reads. The profile covers fewer than 2 million distinct CDR3 sequences, with about two fifths appearing a single time and under 25% taken by the ten largest. Sequenced sample: blood. The origin of the receptors is a human donor in good health.

V usage is TRBV25-1 and J usage is TRBJ2-1; D possibly corresponds to TRBD1 (6 bases). The V gene lost 8 bases and the J gene lost 7 bases, with 18 bases spanning the gap. CDR1 and CDR2 (germline): MGHDK, SYGVNS. This CDR3 has 14 amino acids. The CDR3 spells CASSRTVLGNEQFF. For the CDR3, the DNA is TGTGCCAGCTCCAGGACAGTACTGGGTAATGAGCAGTTCTTC.

This clonotype was observed a handful of times. The CDR3 sequence is CASSHLWDTGELFF. The CDR3 DNA is TGTGCCAGCAGCCACCTCTGGGACACCGGGGAGCTGTTTTTT. V is TRBV4-2 and J is TRBJ2-2; D ambiguous. The CDR3 spans 14 residues. Deletions cut 3 bases from V and 3 bases from J, with 8 bases between. The germline gives CDR1 LGHNA, CDR2 YNFKEQ.

This clonotype turned up a few times. The chain recombines TRBV6-6 with TRBJ2-7; D perhaps matches TRBD2 (7 bases). There are 15 residues in the CDR3. The V end lost 8 bases, the J end lost 2 bases, and 19 bases lay between the germline ends. Germline V gives CDR1 MNHNY, CDR2 SVGAGI (reference sequence). In nucleotides, the CDR3 is TGTGCCAGCCGAAAGGGGGGGACTACGCCCTACGAGCAGTACTTC. This translates into CASRKGGTTPYEQYF.

This clonotype was observed a handful of times. The chain uses TRBV4-2 and TRBJ1-5, with TRBD1 matching 7 bases. This CDR3 is built from 15 residues. J gave up 6 bases and V 3 bases, and 8 bases lay outside the gene matches. Per germline, CDR1 LGHNA and CDR2 YNFKEQ. This chain's CDR3 is CASSHNDRAGQPQHF. CDR3 bases: TGTGCCAGCAGCCATAATGACAGGGCGGGTCAGCCCCAGCATTTT.

V gene TRBV6-2 or TRBV6-3 combines with J gene TRBJ2-1, with a tentative D call TRBD1 (6 bases). Germline V lookup: CDR1 MNHEY, CDR2 SVGEGT. This CDR3 has 18 amino acids. The V gene lost 5 bases and the J gene lost 0 bases, with 20 bases spanning the gap. The CDR3 nucleotides read TGTGCCAGCAGTAGGGGTTGGACAGAGCGGAACTCCTACAATGAGCAGTTCTTC. Translating gives CASSRGWTERNSYNEQFF.

This clonotype was recorded a few times. This chain joins TRBV29-1 and TRBJ2-5; 11 bases align to TRBD1. The germline V gene encodes CDR1 SQVTM and CDR2 ANQGSEA. V trimming: 4 bases; J trimming: 3 bases; junction bases outside the gene matches: 7. The CDR3 has 15 residues. In DNA, the CDR3 is TGCAGCGTTGTATGGACAGGGGGCAAGAAAGAGACCCAGTACTTC. It is translated as CSVVWTGGKKETQYF.

This clonotype was picked up a small number of times. This chain links TRBV4-3 with TRBJ2-7, with D tentatively TRBD1 (5 bases). Deletions cut 0 bases from V and 4 bases from J, with 13 bases between. Germline-derived CDR1 and CDR2 are LGHNA and YSLEER. CDR3 length: 15 amino acids. CDR3 nucleotide sequence: TGCGCCAGCAGCCAAGACACAGGACGTATGTACGAGCAGTACTTC. Translation gives CASSQDTGRMYEQYF.

The CDR3 protein is CATSRVRQGKREQYF. The CDR3 region has the DNA TGTGCCACCAGCAGAGTGCGACAAGGCAAACGAGAGCAGTACTTC. The chain links TRBV15 to TRBJ2-7; D uncertain. CDR3 length: 15 amino acids. Per the germline V gene, CDR1 is LNHNV and CDR2 is YYDKDF (reference sequence). V lost 1 base to trimming and J lost 7 bases, with 17 bases between them. Combining the CDR3 with reference TRBV15 and TRBJ2-7 gives the whole variable domain DAMVIQNPRYQVTQFGKPVTLSCSQTLNHNVMYWYQQKSSQAPKLLFHYYDKDFNNEADTPDNFQSRRPNTSFCFLDIRSPGLGDTAMYLCATSRVRQGKREQYFGPGTRLTVT.

Only a few counts were recorded for this clonotype. This sequence joins TRBV6-1 and TRBJ2-7; D is possibly TRBD1 or TRBD2 (5 bases each). CDR3 length equals 14 residues. Trimming left V 7 bases short and J 7 bases short, with 20 bases between. Germline CDR1 is MNHNS and CDR2 is SASEGT. CDR3 sequence (DNA): TGTGCCAGCACTCGTCCGGGACGGATTTCAGAGCAGTACTTC. It translates to CASTRPGRISEQYF.

J is TRBJ2-3 and V is TRBV4-1, with a tentative D call TRBD2 (7 bases). Trimming pared 5 bases from V and 4 bases from J, leaving 19 bases between. Germline loops: CDR1 MGHRA, CDR2 YSYEKL. The CDR3 is made up of 16 amino acids. CDR3 sequence: CASSALGGGLSDTQYF. CDR3 DNA: TGCGCCAGCAGCGCATTAGGGGGGGGGTTATCAGATACGCAGTATTTT.

This CDR3 reads CASSLGVDSPLHF. CDR3 coding DNA: TGTGCCAGCAGTTTGGGTGTGGATTCACCCCTCCACTTT. This chain uses TRBV12-3 or TRBV12-4 with TRBJ1-6; D gene uncertain. V gave up 3 bases and J gave up 8 bases, with 8 bases separating them. The CDR3 totals 13 residues.

Concerning this clonotype itself: Its ends do not fully match the called genes, so a read error is possible. The V gene is TRBV7-9, the J gene TRBJ2-6; D unresolved. CDR1 is SEHNR, CDR2 FQNEAQ, per germline (reference sequence). There are 13 residues in the CDR3. The CDR3 loop is CASSLGSPNVQTF. CDR3 sequence (DNA): TGTGCCAGCAGCTTAGGTAGTCCGAACGTCCAGACTTTC.

This clonotype was picked up a small number of times. The chain carries TRBV7-2 and TRBJ2-5, with 9 positions matching TRBD2. Germline loops: CDR1 SGHTA, CDR2 FQGNSA. There are 15 residues in the CDR3. With V trimmed by 1 base and J by 5 bases, 5 bases remained unmatched. CDR3 coding DNA: TGTGCCAGCAGCTTAGAAGTCAGCGGGGGGGAGACCCAGTACTTC. It yields the protein CASSLEVSGGETQYF.

The rearrangement uses TRBV7-3 and TRBJ2-2; tentatively, D is TRBD2 (5 bases). From germline, CDR1 is SGHTA and CDR2 FQGTGA. The CDR3 spans 15 residues. V lost 3 bases, J lost 6 bases, and 14 bases lay in between. CDR3 residues: CASSFFSGVAGELFF. The CDR3 DNA reads TGTGCCAGCAGCTTCTTCAGCGGAGTGGCCGGGGAGCTGTTTTTT. Full variable domain (outside the CDR3, taken from reference TRBV7-3 and TRBJ2-2): GAGVSQTPSNKVTEKGKYVELRCDPISGHTALYWYRQSLGQGPEFLIYFQGTGAADDSGLPNDRFFAVRPEGSVSTLKIQRTERGDSAVYLCASSFFSGVAGELFFGEGSRLTVL.